The clone carrying this T cell receptor (beta chain) was counted a few times. The sample belongs to a study of blood T cells in healthy people across ages. A second PCR of about 6 to 11 cycles used a sample-barcoded 5' primer and a J-beta primer mix. The yield of each sample was at least 2.5 million CDR3-containing paired-end reads. TCRdb passed the 5' RACE reads through MiXCR, listing each CDR3 protein once. The data contain roughly 1.9 million distinct CDR3 sequences, about two fifths of them singletons. This clonotype originated in a human donor in good health. The sample was blood.

In DNA, the CDR3 is TGTGCCAGCAGACCTCTCGGACAGGGGGGGGTCAAAAACATTCAGTACTTC. Its protein product is CASRPLGQGGVKNIQYF. J is TRBJ2-4 and V is TRBV6-1; 10 nucleotides match TRBD1. The CDR3 extends over 17 amino acids. V gave up 6 bases and J gave up 3 bases; unmatched junction bases: 11. CDR1 and CDR2 from the germline V gene are MNHNS and SASEGT.